These T cell receptor beta chains were read from a single sample in a study of beta chain features in type 1 diabetes. Only in-frame clones appear in the TCRdb table, and some are missing; sequencing was by immunoSEQ multiplex PCR. The sample shows approximately 270,000 clones, 13% to 15% of them seen only once. The sequenced sample was naive CD4+ T cells from blood. The receptors come from a man aged 30 to 39 with type 1 diabetes. Both conserved end residues are part of each CDR3. A D gene is named only where the DNA matches it firmly. Some rows mark clone size as missing; the rest say once, few, many or name a class of expanded clone.

>TRBV5-4|TRBJ2-7|.|few
TGTGCCAGCAGCCTTTATTCCGCCGGCGAGCAGTACTTC
CASSLYSAGEQYF
>TRBV7-2|TRBJ2-3|.|.
TGTGCCAGCAGCTTAGGAGGGCCGAGCACAGATACGCAGTATTTT
CASSLGGPSTDTQYF
>TRBV6-5|TRBJ2-3|TRBD2|.
TGTGCCAGCAGTTACTCCATAGCGGGAGCCCCAGATACGCAGTATTTT
CASSYSIAGAPDTQYF
>TRBV28|TRBJ1-2|TRBD1|few
TGTGCCAGCAGTTTGGGACAGGGCTATGGCTACACCTTC
CASSLGQGYGYTF
>TRBV29-1|TRBJ2-7|TRBD2|.
TGCAGCGTTTTGGGGATTCGGCGACTAGCGGGAACCCACGAGCAGTACTTC
CSVLGIRRLAGTHEQYF
>TRBV6-6|TRBJ1-1|TRBD1|few
TGTGCCGGGGCCGGGACAGGGCCCCTCATGAACACTGAAGCTTTCTTT
CAGAGTGPLMNTEAFF
>TRBV4-3|TRBJ2-5|TRBD2|.
TGCGCCAGCAGTAAAGACGGTTTCAGCGGGAGAGGAGAGACCCAGTACTTC
CASSKDGFSGRGETQYF
>TRBV7-2|TRBJ1-2|TRBD1|.
TGTGCCAGCAGCACGGGCGACAGGGGAGGCGGCTACACCTTC
CASSTGDRGGGYTF
>TRBV7-8|TRBJ1-4|.|.
TGTGCCAGCAGCTTGTCTAGTCTAACAGGGGAAAAACTGTTTTTT
CASSLSSLTGEKLFF
>TRBV10-3|TRBJ2-4|TRBD2|.
TGTGCCATCAGTGTACGGCGGGAGTGGAAGACCAAAAACATTCAGTACTTC
CAISVRREWKTKNIQYF
>TRBV28|TRBJ2-7|.|.
TGTGCCAGCAGCCTAGAGGGTTACGAGCAGTACTTC
CASSLEGYEQYF
>TRBV9|TRBJ2-4|.|.
TGTGCCAGCCCGGATGTCCGGACACGAAACATTCAGTACTTC
CASPDVRTRNIQYF
>TRBV5-4|TRBJ2-5|.|few
TGTGCCAGCAGCTTTCCTAGATCGGAGACCCAGTACTTC
CASSFPRSETQYF
>TRBV9|TRBJ2-5|.|.
TGTGCCAGCAGCGTAGATGTCAGGGGACAAGAGACCCAGTACTTC
CASSVDVRGQETQYF
>TRBV11-2|TRBJ2-7|.|few
TGTGCCAGCAGCTTAGGTGCGGGGCGCGAGCAGTACTTC
CASSLGAGREQYF
>TRBV7-3|TRBJ2-3|TRBD1|.
TGTGCCAGCAGCTACGCGGGACAGGGCACAGATACGCAGTATTTT
CASSYAGQGTDTQYF
>TRBV7-9|TRBJ2-3|TRBD1|.
TGTGCCAGCAGCCCCACGACAGGGAAGTCGGATACGCAGTATTTT
CASSPTTGKSDTQYF
>TRBV7-7|TRBJ2-5|TRBD2|.
TGTGCTAGCAGCCGGGGACTAGCGGGTTCTGAAGAGACCCAGTACTTC
CASSRGLAGSEETQYF
>TRBV5-1|TRBJ2-1|.|few
TGCGCCAGCAGCATCCCGACAGGGCCGGGAGTAAATGAGCAGTTCTTC
CASSIPTGPGVNEQFF
>TRBV29-1|TRBJ2-3|.|few
TGCAGCGGAGCCACAATCGGAGGGCCCACAGATACGCAGTATTTT
CSGATIGGPTDTQYF
>TRBV6-6|TRBJ2-5|TRBD1|.
TGTGCCAGCAGGAAACAGGGGGCGAGTGGGGCGGGGACCCAGTACTTC
CASRKQGASGAGTQYF
>TRBV14|TRBJ2-3|.|.
TGTGCCAGCAGCCGTACAGGTACAGATACGCAGTATTTT
CASSRTGTDTQYF
>TRBV4-2|TRBJ2-7|.|.
TGTGCCAGCAGCCAACCACTAGCGACAGGCTACGAGCAGTACTTC
CASSQPLATGYEQYF
>TRBV7-9|TRBJ1-2|TRBD1|.
TGTGCCAGCAGCTTCCTACAGGGGAACTATGGCTACACCTTC
CASSFLQGNYGYTF
>TRBV5-4|TRBJ1-2|TRBD1|.
TGTGCCAGCAACCGGGACAGAGTCTATGGCTACACCTTC
CASNRDRVYGYTF
>TRBV14|TRBJ1-4|TRBD1|few
TGTGCCAGCAGCCAAGGCGGCGGGACAGGGTCTGAAAAACTGTTTTTT
CASSQGGGTGSEKLFF
>TRBV28|TRBJ2-7|TRBD2|.
TGTGCCAGCAGTTTAGGGGCTAGCGGGAGCAGCGAGCAGTACTTC
CASSLGASGSSEQYF
>TRBV6-6|TRBJ2-5|.|.
TGTGCCGGGGCCTCGGGTAATGAAGAGACCCAGTACTTC
CAGASGNEETQYF
>TRBV30|TRBJ2-7|TRBD2|few
TGTGCCTGGAGTCCCGGACTAGCTTACGAGCAGTACTTC
CAWSPGLAYEQYF
>TRBV28|TRBJ2-7|TRBD2|.
TGTGCCAGCAGTTTAAGGGCGGGAGGGTCCTACGAGCAGTACTTC
CASSLRAGGSYEQYF
>TRBV7-3|TRBJ2-7|.|.
TGTGCCAGCAGCATTACCGGGGCCTACGAGCAGTACTTC
CASSITGAYEQYF